The sequence of this T cell receptor (beta chain) was determined in a study of blood T cells in healthy people across ages. The V gene's germline CDR1 is SGHTA and CDR2 FQGNSA. There are 19 residues in the CDR3. V gave up 5 bases and J gave up 4 bases, with 29 bases separating them. This clonotype was detected a few times. Individuals who donated were healthy Caucasians from Russia aged about 6 to 100. The authors ran a second PCR of roughly 6 to 12 cycles using a sample-barcoded 5' primer and a J-beta primer mix. TCRdb ran MiXCR on the 5' RACE reads and lists one entry per CDR3 protein. The sample carries roughly 550,000 distinct CDR3 sequences, around 24% recorded once. These data also formed part of another study, on T cells of mothers and their children. That paper states: For unrelated pairs as for related ones, thymic selection shapes TCR recombination output similarly.

The chain carries TRBV7-2 and TRBJ2-5; D is perhaps TRBD2 (5 bases). Sequencing used blood. This clonotype was sampled from a boy under 18 in good health. The CDR3 DNA is TGTGCCAGCAGCGAAAGAGGTGCAAGCGGAGATTCTTGGGGAGAGACCCAGTACTTC. It is translated as CASSERGASGDSWGETQYF.